Listed below are T cell receptor beta chains from one sample, sequenced in a study of identifying expanded T cells in peripheral blood. Generated by immunoSEQ multiplex PCR, the TCRdb table keeps only in-frame clones and is missing some. The sample includes around 120,000 clones, 86% of them seen just once. Input material: blood. These receptors originate from a person aged 18 to 75 in good health. The CDR3 runs from the conserved cysteine through the conserved F or W. D genes are given only for firm matches. Clone size appears in some rows only: once, few, many, or a class for an expanded clone.

V gene	J gene	CDR3 length	clone size	D gene	CDR3 DNA	CDR3 protein
TRBV19	TRBJ2-2	14	once	.	TGTGCCAGTAGTACAAGGAGGGTCCCCGGGGAGCTGTTTTTT	CASSTRRVPGELFF
TRBV7-9	TRBJ1-1	13	.	.	TGTGCCAGCAGCTTAGTGGCAGTTGGAAAAGCTTTCTTT	CASSLVAVGKAFF
TRBV7-8	TRBJ2-5	15	.	TRBD2	TGTGCCAGCAGCTTAGAAGTAGCGGGTGGGGGGACCCAGTACTTC	CASSLEVAGGGTQYF
TRBV7-9	TRBJ2-4	16	.	.	TGTGCCAGCAGCTCGATTGGGCCTCCAGAGCAAAACATTCAGTACTTC	CASSSIGPPEQNIQYF
TRBV29-1	TRBJ2-6	14	.	.	TGCAGCGTCCGTCGGAGCTCTGGGGCCAACGTCCTGACTTTC	CSVRRSSGANVLTF
TRBV6-6	TRBJ2-4	16	.	.	TGTGCCAGCAGTCCTTCACTCCAGGGGGCCAAAAACATTCAGTACTTC	CASSPSLQGAKNIQYF
TRBV28	TRBJ1-5	14	.	.	TGTGCCAGCAGTCGGGTTTCAAGCAATCAGCCCCAGCATTTT	CASSRVSSNQPQHF
TRBV9	TRBJ2-1	15	.	.	TGTGCCAGCAGCGTAGTCTCACAGGTCGGCTATGAGCAGTTCTTC	CASSVVSQVGYEQFF
TRBV5-1	TRBJ2-7	17	.	.	TGCGCCAGCAGCTTGGCCGTTGAAAACAGAAATCCCTACGAGCAGTACTTC	CASSLAVENRNPYEQYF
TRBV4-3	TRBJ2-2	16	.	.	TGCGCCAGCAGCCAAGACCCGGGGTTGAGCACCGGGGAGCTGTTTTTT	CASSQDPGLSTGELFF
TRBV5-4	TRBJ1-1	12	few	.	TGTGCCAGCAGCTTGGTGGACAGCAAAGCTTTCTTT	CASSLVDSKAFF
TRBV5-1	TRBJ2-3	17	.	.	TGCGCCAGCAGCTTGGCCGTAGCTGGGAAGGGTGGCGATACGCAGTATTTT	CASSLAVAGKGGDTQYF
TRBV6-5	TRBJ2-4	14	.	.	TGTGCCAGCAGAAAGCAGGGTTTCGAAAACATTCAGTACTTC	CASRKQGFENIQYF
TRBV18	TRBJ1-4	16	.	.	TGTGCCAGCTCACTCGAAGCAGGGGTGGATAATGAAAAACTGTTTTTT	CASSLEAGVDNEKLFF
TRBV5-5	TRBJ1-4	16	.	TRBD1	TGTGCCAGCAGCTTTAGCCCCGGGACAGGGAATGAAAAACTGTTTTTT	CASSFSPGTGNEKLFF
TRBV5-4	TRBJ1-2	14	.	.	TGTGCCAGCAGCTTGAAGGGTCTCTACTATGGCTACACCTTC	CASSLKGLYYGYTF
TRBV5-1	TRBJ2-3	15	.	.	TGCGCCAGCAGCTTTACAGGGCGAGCTACAGATACGCAGTATTTT	CASSFTGRATDTQYF
TRBV19	TRBJ1-2	14	.	.	TGTGCCAGTAGTTTGGGGCCCCAATCCTATGGCTACACCTTC	CASSLGPQSYGYTF
TRBV10-1	TRBJ2-4	14	.	.	TGCGCCAGCGCTCTTGGTGGGAGTGAAAACATTCAGTACTTC	CASALGGSENIQYF
TRBV9	TRBJ2-5	13	.	.	TGTGCCAGCAGCGGGGGCTACGGGGGCGCCGAGTACTTC	CASSGGYGGAEYF
TRBV7-6	TRBJ2-7	19	.	TRBD2	TGTGCCAGCAGCTTAGAGTCCGGGACTAGCGGGGGCTTAACCTACGAGCAGTACTTC	CASSLESGTSGGLTYEQYF
TRBV9	TRBJ1-1	16	.	.	TGTGCCAGCAGCGTAGGAGGGGGGGTCGTGGGCACTGAAGCTTTCTTT	CASSVGGGVVGTEAFF